The rows below give T cell receptor beta chains drawn from one sample of a study of blood T cell repertoires in COVID-19. Generated by immunoSEQ multiplex PCR, the TCRdb table keeps only in-frame clones and is missing some. The top ten clones hold roughly 9% of a sample with about 73,000 clones, roughly 89% of them seen once. Sequenced: peripheral blood. All receptors derive from a man aged 80 or over with acute or convalescent COVID-19. CDR3s leave out the opening cysteine and the closing phenylalanine or tryptophan. Each record gives: clone size, V gene, J gene, CDR3 protein. Clone size is stated in some rows and not others, as once, few, many or a class when expanded.

clone_size: -
v_call: TRBV9
j_call: TRBJ2-7
cdr3_aa: ASSVDGLVYEQY

clone_size: -
v_call: TRBV7-7
j_call: TRBJ2-3
cdr3_aa: ASSSGGADTQY

clone_size: -
v_call: TRBV5-1
j_call: TRBJ1-1
cdr3_aa: ASSTQSGILNTEAF

clone_size: -
v_call: TRBV3-1/TRBV3-2
j_call: TRBJ2-5
cdr3_aa: ASSPTLAGGETQY

clone_size: once
v_call: TRBV9
j_call: TRBJ2-3
cdr3_aa: ASSETGTSGTDTQY

clone_size: -
v_call: TRBV30
j_call: TRBJ2-3
cdr3_aa: AWVGFQDTQY

clone_size: -
v_call: TRBV12-3/TRBV12-4
j_call: TRBJ2-2
cdr3_aa: ASRLPVGELF

clone_size: -
v_call: TRBV5-4
j_call: TRBJ2-2
cdr3_aa: ASSRGEAGELF

clone_size: -
v_call: TRBV27
j_call: TRBJ2-5
cdr3_aa: ASRIGTGGGETQY

clone_size: few
v_call: TRBV7-9
j_call: TRBJ2-1
cdr3_aa: ASSLRVEQF